The subject of this entry is one T cell receptor (beta chain). Authors' methods: Reference gene primer amplification in the assay estimated nucleated cell counts. Sequencing was performed with immunoSEQ multiplex PCR; in TCRdb, only in-frame clones are kept and a portion is missing. V, J and clone size were drawn from that table, and D and trimming were deduced from the DNA. The sample gives 300,000 or so clones, approximately 86% of which show up once; about 4% is in the top ten. The sample belongs to a study of blood T cell repertoires in COVID-19. Across the whole study: PBMCs, B-cell-depleted T cells, or T cells provided the cDNA or gDNA that made up the material.

Germline values: CDR1 SGHAT, CDR2 FQNNGV. The V gene lost 5 bases and the J gene lost 8 bases, with 9 bases spanning the gap. This CDR3 region has 11 residues. The chain is built from TRBV11-2 and TRBJ1-1, with a tentative D call TRBD1 (6 bases). The sequenced sample was PBMCs or T cells enriched from blood (not recorded which). This receptor was identified in a woman aged 40 to 50 with acute COVID-19. The CDR3 nucleotides read TGTGCCAGCAGCGTCCAGGGGGAAGCTTTCTTT. This codes for CASSVQGEAFF.